The clone carrying this T cell receptor beta chain was seen at least ten times. The CDR3 is 16 amino acids. The V gene end was trimmed by 3 bases and the J gene end by 1 base; junction bases not matched to a gene: 3. From germline, CDR1 is SGHTA and CDR2 FQGNSA. This sample is part of a study of early T cells in non-severe SARS-CoV-2 infection. Across the study: Bulk RNA taken from unsorted whole blood was sequenced, leaving chains unpaired.

TCRdb reanalysed the 5' RACE reads using MiXCR and keeps one entry per CDR3 protein. Among about 80,000 distinct CDR3 sequences listed, less than 15% were seen once. The clonotype originates from an adult who was a healthcare worker with PCR-confirmed SARS-CoV-2 infection or an uninfected control (not recorded which). The donor label of this sample is uncertain. Sample: whole blood, taken at baseline. This chain uses TRBV7-2 with TRBJ2-5, with 12 bases matching TRBD2. The CDR3 DNA sequence: TGTGCCAGCAGCTTCCCTAGCGGGGGGGCCCAAGAGACCCAGTACTTC. Translating it yields CASSFPSGGAQETQYF.